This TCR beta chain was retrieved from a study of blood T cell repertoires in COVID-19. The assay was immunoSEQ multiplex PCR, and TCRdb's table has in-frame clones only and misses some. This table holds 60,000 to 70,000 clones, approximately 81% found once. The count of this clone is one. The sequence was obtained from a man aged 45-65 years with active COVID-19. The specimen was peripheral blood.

The CDR3, as DNA: TGTGCCAGCGCCGAGTCCAGGCTAGCGGGTTCTGGAAACACCATATATTTT. This sequence encodes CASAESRLAGSGNTIYF. J is TRBJ1-3 and V is TRBV18; unclear D gene. Germline-derived CDR1 and CDR2 are KGHSH and LQKENI. The V and J ends lost 8 bases and 1 base respectively, with 21 bases between them. There are 17 residues in the CDR3.